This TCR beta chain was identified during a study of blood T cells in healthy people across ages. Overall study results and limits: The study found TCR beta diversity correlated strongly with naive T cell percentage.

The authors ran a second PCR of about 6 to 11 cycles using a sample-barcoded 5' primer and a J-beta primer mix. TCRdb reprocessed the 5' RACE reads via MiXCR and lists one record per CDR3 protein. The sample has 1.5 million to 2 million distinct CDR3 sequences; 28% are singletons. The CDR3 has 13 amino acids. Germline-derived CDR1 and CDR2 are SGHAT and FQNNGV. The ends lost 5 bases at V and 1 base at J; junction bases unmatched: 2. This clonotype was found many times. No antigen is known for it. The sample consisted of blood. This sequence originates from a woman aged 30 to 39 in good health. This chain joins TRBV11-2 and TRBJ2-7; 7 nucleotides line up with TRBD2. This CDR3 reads CASSRTSSYEQYF. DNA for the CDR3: TGTGCCAGCAGCAGGACTAGTTCCTACGAGCAGTACTTC.